This passage covers 31 T cell receptor beta chains from one sample sequenced in a study of T cells after yellow fever vaccination. TCRdb re-analysed the 5' RACE reads in MiXCR, keeping a single row per CDR3 protein. The top ten clones hold approximately 2.7% of a sample with 120,000 or so distinct CDR3 sequences, about 7.2% of them seen once. Source: CD4+ T cells sorted from PBMCs, taken about 49 days after the first yellow fever vaccination. Every receptor here comes from a man between 18 and 29 years old who received the YFV17D yellow fever vaccine.

This clonotype occurred many times. DNA of the CDR3: TGTGCCAGCAGTTATCCCACAGGGGCCACTGAAGCTTTCTTT. It encodes CASSYPTGATEAFF. The chain combines TRBV6-2 or TRBV6-3 with TRBJ1-1; 7 nucleotides agree with TRBD1. The CDR3 is 14 amino acids. The germline CDR1 and CDR2 sequences are MNHEY and SVGEGT. V lost 3 bases and J lost 4; bases outside the gene matches: 5.

V is TRBV7-9 and J is TRBJ2-5, with D maybe TRBD2 (6 bases). CDR3 size: 13 residues. The V end lost 6 bases, the J end lost 1 base, and 9 bases lay between the germline ends. Germline CDR1 and CDR2: SEHNR and FQNEAQ (reference sequence). CDR3 DNA: TGTGCCAGCAGGTGGGGAGGCCAAGAGACCCAGTACTTC. Translated, it gives CASRWGGQETQYF.

V and J are TRBV7-2 and TRBJ1-5, with 9 positions matching TRBD1. The CDR3 consists of 15 residues. Germline loops: CDR1 SGHTA, CDR2 FQGNSA. Losses at the gene ends were 2 bases for V and 6 bases for J; bases not matched to a gene: 5. CDR3 sequence (DNA): TGTGCCAGCAGCTTAAGGACAGGGGAGGGTCAGCCCCAGCATTTT. This codes for CASSLRTGEGQPQHF. Supplemented by reference TRBV7-2 and TRBJ1-5, the full variable domain reads GAGVSQSPSNKVTEKGKDVELRCDPISGHTALYWYRQSLGQGLEFLIYFQGNSAPDKSGLPSDRFSAERTGGSVSTLTIQRTQQEDSAVYLCASSLRTGEGQPQHFGDGTRLSIL.

The chain is built from TRBV10-1 and TRBJ2-7, with D possibly TRBD1 on 5 matching bases. The CDR3 has 13 residues. The germline gives CDR1 WNHNN, CDR2 SYGVQD (reference sequence). Trimming stripped 8 bases from V and 7 bases from J, with 18 bases between. As DNA, the CDR3 is TGCGCCAGCCCCAGGGCAGCCCTACCTGAGCAGTACGTC. Translating gives CASPRAALPEQYV.

This clonotype was seen many times. V usage is TRBV7-2 and J usage is TRBJ2-3; D is unclear. This CDR3 is built from 12 residues. The V gene lost 5 bases and the J gene lost 4 bases, with 7 bases spanning the gap. The germline V gene has CDR1 SGHTA and CDR2 FQGNSA. CDR3 in DNA: TGTGCCAGCAGCCCAATAGCAGATACGCAGTATTTT. Residues: CASSPIADTQYF.

The sample holds many counts of this clonotype. This chain connects TRBV7-2 to TRBJ2-5; 10 nucleotides line up with TRBD2. Germline loops: CDR1 SGHTA, CDR2 FQGNSA. The J segment lost 4 bases and the V segment lost 3 bases, leaving 2 bases of the junction unmatched. The CDR3 is 14 amino acids. The DNA for the CDR3 is TGTGCCAGCAGCTTTCGGACTAGCGGAGAGACCCAGTACTTC. Its translation: CASSFRTSGETQYF.

This clonotype was counted ten times or more. V and J are TRBV20-1 and TRBJ2-1; D gene ambiguous. V lost 3 bases to trimming and J lost 8 bases, with 8 bases between them. From germline, CDR1 is DFQATT and CDR2 SNEGSKA (reference sequence). The CDR3 has 11 amino acids. The CDR3 sequence is CSASPEYEQFF. The CDR3 nucleotides read TGCAGTGCTAGTCCTGAGTATGAGCAGTTCTTC.

With respect to this clonotype: This could be a read error, since a much larger clone is one nucleotide away. V gene TRBV10-3 combines with J gene TRBJ2-3; weak D call: TRBD1 (5 bases). The CDR3 consists of 12 residues. Germline V gene lookup returns CDR1 ENHRY and CDR2 SYGVKD. The V end was cut by 5 bases, the J end by 7 bases, with 10 bases between. DNA of the CDR3: TGTGCCATCAGTACCAGGGCATATACGCAGTATTTT. Translation gives CAISTRAYTQYF.

This clonotype was counted many times. The CDR3 region is CSARTALDGYTF. In DNA form, the CDR3 reads TGCAGTGCTAGGACAGCCCTAGATGGCTACACCTTC. The chain carries TRBV20-1 and TRBJ1-2; maybe TRBD1 (5 bases). Germline CDR1 DFQATT, CDR2 SNEGSKA (reference sequence). V was trimmed by 3 bases and J by 6 bases, leaving 11 bases between them. The CDR3 has 12 amino acids.

This clonotype was observed many times. The chain uses TRBV28 and TRBJ2-2; D may be TRBD2 (5 bases). The CDR3 has 13 amino acids. Looked up from germline, CDR1 is MDHEN and CDR2 is SYDVKM. V was clipped by 3 bases and J by 6 bases, with 8 bases between them. In nucleotides, the CDR3 is TGTGCCAGCAGTTTTCGGGGATCCGGGGAGCTGTTTTTT. Protein: CASSFRGSGELFF. Full variable domain (remainder filled in from reference TRBV28 and TRBJ2-2): DVKVTQSSRYLVKRTGEKVFLECVQDMDHENMFWYRQDPGLGLRLIYFSYDVKMKEKGDIPEGYSVSREKKERFSLILESASTNQTSMYLCASSFRGSGELFFGEGSRLTVL.

V usage is TRBV7-9 and J usage is TRBJ2-3; the match to TRBD2 covers 8 bases. With 5 bases clipped from V and 0 bases from J, the junction kept 10 bases outside the gene matches. Germline loops: CDR1 SEHNR, CDR2 FQNEAQ (reference sequence). The CDR3 is 17 residues long. CDR3 region: CASSPLIGLASTDTQYF. The DNA for the CDR3 is TGTGCCAGCAGCCCGTTGATTGGACTAGCTAGCACAGATACGCAGTATTTT.

This clonotype was detected many times. The genes are TRBV7-3 and TRBJ2-3, with D perhaps matching TRBD2 (6 bases). The CDR3 sequence is 14 residues long. From germline, CDR1 is SGHTA and CDR2 FQGTGA. V gave up 5 bases and J gave up 2 bases, with 11 bases separating them. The CDR3 DNA is TGTGCCAGCAGCGTTGTGGACTACACAGATACGCAGTATTTT. Translation: CASSVVDYTDTQYF.

This clonotype was seen many times. CDR3 residues: CASSSRDSLTEAFF. In DNA, the CDR3 is TGTGCCAGTAGTAGCCGGGACAGCCTCACTGAAGCTTTCTTT. V and J are TRBV19 and TRBJ1-1; 7 nucleotides line up with TRBD1. CDR1 LNHDA and CDR2 SQIVND come from the germline V gene (reference sequence). There are 14 residues in the CDR3. J lost 4 bases, V lost 4 bases, and 6 bases had no gene match.

This clonotype was seen repeatedly, ten times or more. This chain joins TRBV19 and TRBJ2-5, with 7 bases fitting TRBD1. Germline lookup yields CDR1 LNHDA and CDR2 SQIVND (reference sequence). The junction had 17 bases not matched to a gene; V was cut back by 5 bases and J by 2 bases. This CDR3 contains 18 residues. This CDR3 is CASSPQRAGTAGQETQYF. CDR3 nucleotides: TGTGCCAGTAGTCCCCAGAGGGCCGGGACAGCTGGACAAGAGACCCAGTACTTC.

This clonotype was observed at least ten times. This sequence joins TRBV12-3 or TRBV12-4 and TRBJ1-2; TRBD1 agrees at 7 bases. The CDR3 is made up of 13 amino acids. V shed 5 bases, J shed 4 bases, and the junction held 4 bases outside the gene matches. The CDR3 sequence: CASSPTGAYGYTF. The CDR3 region has the DNA TGTGCCAGCAGTCCTACAGGGGCCTATGGCTACACCTTC.

This clonotype has ten or more counts. The chain employs TRBV20-1 and TRBJ2-5; D remains ambiguous. The CDR3 spans 11 residues. The V gene's germline CDR1 is DFQATT and CDR2 SNEGSKA (reference sequence). With 3 bases removed from V and 7 bases from J, the gap between germline ends came to 9 bases. DNA for the CDR3: TGCAGTGCTAGTTCCGCAGGGACCCAGTACTTC. This encodes CSASSAGTQYF.

This clonotype was counted many times. This rearrangement joins TRBV5-1 to TRBJ1-6, with D perhaps TRBD1 (5 bases). Looked up from germline, CDR1 is SGHRS and CDR2 is YFSETQ. Trimming took 7 bases from V and 7 from J, leaving 21 bases between them. The CDR3 runs to 16 residues. Here the CDR3 DNA reads TGCGCCAGCCAAAACCCATCCCAGGGTGAGAATTCACCCCTCCACTTT. Protein sequence: CASQNPSQGENSPLHF. The full variable domain, completed using reference TRBV5-1 and TRBJ1-6, is KAGVTQTPRYLIKTRGQQVTLSCSPISGHRSVSWYQQTPGQGLQFLFEYFSETQRNKGNFPGRFSGRQFSNSRSEMNVSTLELGDSALYLCASQNPSQGENSPLHFGNGTRLTVT.

This clonotype was counted many times. This sequence joins TRBV6-2 or TRBV6-3 and TRBJ2-3, with TRBD2 matching 8 bases. Germline trimming cut 7 bases from V and 0 bases from J; bases unmatched to any gene: 9. CDR3 length equals 16 residues. Germline CDR1 reads MNHEY; CDR2 reads SVGEGT. Written as DNA, the CDR3 is TGTGCCAGCACCCGGCGAGTAGCGGGAAGCACAGATACGCAGTATTTT. Amino acid sequence: CASTRRVAGSTDTQYF.

This clonotype has ten or more counts. J is TRBJ1-2 and V is TRBV29-1, with D unresolved. CDR1 SQVTM and CDR2 ANQGSEA come from the germline V gene. The V gene lost 4 bases and the J gene lost 4 bases, with 7 bases spanning the gap. CDR3 length equals 11 residues. The CDR3 DNA is TGCAGCGTTGTTCGTGCCTATGGCTACACCTTC. As protein: CSVVRAYGYTF. The full variable domain, rest sourced from reference TRBV29-1 and TRBJ1-2, is SAVISQKPSRDICQRGTSLTIQCQVDSQVTMMFWYRQQPGQSLTLIATANQGSEATYESGFVIDKFPISRPNLTFSTLTVSNMSPEDSSIYLCSVVRAYGYTFGSGTRLTVV.

This clonotype was counted many times. V is TRBV5-1 and J is TRBJ2-1; D not resolved. This CDR3 has 12 residues. Trimming removed 0 bases at V and 6 bases at J, with 4 bases between. From germline, CDR1 is SGHRS and CDR2 YFSETQ. The CDR3 here is CASSLARNEQFF. CDR3 sequence (DNA): TGCGCCAGCAGCTTGGCCCGCAATGAGCAGTTCTTC. Looking up the rest from reference TRBV5-1 and TRBJ2-1 gives the full variable domain: KAGVTQTPRYLIKTRGQQVTLSCSPISGHRSVSWYQQTPGQGLQFLFEYFSETQRNKGNFPGRFSGRQFSNSRSEMNVSTLELGDSALYLCASSLARNEQFFGPGTRLTVL.

This clonotype was detected many times. The chain combines TRBV6-6 with TRBJ1-1; D may be TRBD1 (6 bases). V was clipped by 6 bases and J by 0 bases, with 17 bases between them. This CDR3 region has 16 residues. Germline CDR1 and CDR2: MNHNY and SVGAGI (reference sequence). CDR3 protein: CASRADRMSMNTEAFF. As DNA, the CDR3 is TGTGCCAGCAGAGCTGACAGGATGAGCATGAACACTGAAGCTTTCTTT.

This clonotype showed up many times. The rearrangement uses TRBV5-1 and TRBJ2-5; unclear D gene. V was pared by 5 bases and J by 2 bases, with 16 bases between. The CDR3 is 15 amino acids. Germline loops: CDR1 SGHRS, CDR2 YFSETQ. CDR3 amino acids: CASRMQPTEQETQYF. Here the CDR3 DNA reads TGCGCCAGCAGAATGCAACCGACGGAACAAGAGACCCAGTACTTC. The full variable domain, with the rest looked up from reference TRBV5-1 and TRBJ2-5, is KAGVTQTPRYLIKTRGQQVTLSCSPISGHRSVSWYQQTPGQGLQFLFEYFSETQRNKGNFPGRFSGRQFSNSRSEMNVSTLELGDSALYLCASRMQPTEQETQYFGPGTRLLVL.

This clonotype occurred many times. The rearrangement joins TRBV10-1 to TRBJ2-4; no clear D gene. V lost 4 bases and J 6 bases, leaving 10 bases between the germline ends. This CDR3 has 13 amino acids. The V gene's germline CDR1 is WNHNN and CDR2 SYGVQD (reference sequence). This CDR3 reads CASSVGMGNIQYF. DNA for the CDR3: TGCGCCAGCAGTGTAGGGATGGGAAACATTCAGTACTTC.

This clonotype was counted ten times or more. The rearrangement uses TRBV2 and TRBJ1-2; possibly TRBD1 for D (5 bases). V gave up 3 bases and J gave up 6 bases, with 8 bases separating them. Germline values: CDR1 SNHLY, CDR2 FYNNEI. The CDR3 runs to 12 residues. DNA of the CDR3: TGTGCCAGCAGTGAGGGGCCTAATGGCTACACCTTC. Amino acid sequence: CASSEGPNGYTF.

The chain combines TRBV6-5 with TRBJ1-4; D remains unclear. The germline V gene has CDR1 MNHEY and CDR2 SVGAGI. Trimming pared 0 bases from V and 0 bases from J, leaving 8 bases between. The CDR3 length is 16 residues. CDR3 nucleotides: TGTGCCAGCAGTTACTCATCCCCAGCAACTAATGAAAAACTGTTTTTT. Translating it yields CASSYSSPATNEKLFF.

This clonotype has a handful of counts. The chain couples TRBV20-1 to TRBJ2-3; a possible D gene is TRBD2 (6 bases). The CDR3 loop spans 14 amino acids. The V gene's germline CDR1 is DFQATT and CDR2 SNEGSKA (reference sequence). Trimming removed 1 base from V and 8 bases from J, with 16 bases in between. The CDR3 DNA follows: TGCAGTGCTAGAGCGCGACTAGGGGAGGTTACGCAGTATTTT. It is translated as CSARARLGEVTQYF.

Ten or more counts support this clonotype. V and J are TRBV4-3 and TRBJ2-1; TRBD1 might be the D (6 bases). Germline CDR1 reads LGHNA; CDR2 reads YSLEER. The CDR3 consists of 16 residues. With 0 bases removed from V and 7 bases from J, the gap between germline ends came to 16 bases. The CDR3 sequence: CASSQELAGAWNEQFF. CDR3 coding DNA: TGCGCCAGCAGCCAAGAACTCGCAGGGGCCTGGAATGAGCAGTTCTTC.

This clonotype was counted at least ten times. The J gene is TRBJ1-3, the V gene TRBV6-5; D not certain. CDR3 size: 14 residues. Trimming stripped 6 bases from V and 4 bases from J, with 13 bases between. Germline-derived CDR1 and CDR2 are MNHEY and SVGAGI. CDR3 nucleotide sequence: TGTGCCAGCAGCCTGACTTTCACCGGAAACACCATATATTTT. Translated, it gives CASSLTFTGNTIYF.

This clonotype was found many times. The CDR3 DNA sequence: TGTGCCAGCAGCTCTAGCGGGGGGGCCCTAGAGACCCAGTACTTC. Translated, it gives CASSSSGGALETQYF. The chain couples TRBV7-2 to TRBJ2-5; 12 bases are shared with TRBD2. Germline lookup yields CDR1 SGHTA and CDR2 FQGNSA. V dropped 4 bases and J dropped 4; count of bases not matched to a gene: 4. CDR3 size: 15 residues. The full variable domain, completed using reference TRBV7-2 and TRBJ2-5, is GAGVSQSPSNKVTEKGKDVELRCDPISGHTALYWYRQSLGQGLEFLIYFQGNSAPDKSGLPSDRFSAERTGGSVSTLTIQRTQQEDSAVYLCASSSSGGALETQYFGPGTRLLVL.

In its sample, this clonotype was seen many times. The chain's CDR3 is CASSRPGSGELFF. The CDR3 DNA follows: TGTGCCAGCAGCCGCCCCGGGTCCGGGGAGCTGTTTTTT. The J gene is TRBJ2-2, the V gene TRBV7-3, with unresolved D. The germline CDR1 and CDR2 sequences are SGHTA and FQGTGA. V shed 5 bases and J shed 6 bases, with 10 bases lying between them. This CDR3 has 13 amino acids.

This clonotype was counted ten times or more. The genes are TRBV7-9 and TRBJ1-1; D not certain. The CDR3 extends over 14 amino acids. CDR1 SEHNR and CDR2 FQNEAQ come from the germline V gene (reference sequence). The V end was cut by 5 bases, the J end by 5 bases, with 15 bases between. The DNA for the CDR3 is TGTGCCAGCAGCAAGGCGGCGGCGGAAACTGAAGCTTTCTTT. Its protein product is CASSKAAAETEAFF.